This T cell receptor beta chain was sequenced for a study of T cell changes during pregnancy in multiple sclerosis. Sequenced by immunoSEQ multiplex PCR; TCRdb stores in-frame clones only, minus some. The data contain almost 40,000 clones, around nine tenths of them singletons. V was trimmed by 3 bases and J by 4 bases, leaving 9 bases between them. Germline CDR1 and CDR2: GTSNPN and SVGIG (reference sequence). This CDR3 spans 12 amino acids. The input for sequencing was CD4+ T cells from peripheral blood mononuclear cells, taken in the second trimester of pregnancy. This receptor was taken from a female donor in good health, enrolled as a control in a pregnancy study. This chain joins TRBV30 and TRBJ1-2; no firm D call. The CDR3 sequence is CAWSPSPYGYTF. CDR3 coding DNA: TGTGCCTGGAGCCCATCCCCCTATGGCTACACCTTC.